This TCR beta chain was sequenced in a study of regulatory T cells in long-lasting Graves disease. The CDR3 is 13 amino acids. In germline, CDR1 is SGHRS, CDR2 YFSETQ. The germline V and J ends were trimmed by 2 bases and 8 bases, with 13 bases remaining between them. iRepertoire HTBI primers and Arm-PCR of CDR3 regions built TCR beta libraries. TCRdb redid the calling of the multiplex PCR reads with MiXCR, one entry per CDR3 protein. The sample contains about 430,000 distinct CDR3 sequences, roughly 21% of which appear only once. The time point here: persistent/refractory GD, antithyroid drugs over 5 years with positive TRAb. Construction of the TCR library relied on RNA isolated from PBMCs. Study-wide results and caveats: Favored gene segments in persistent disease were TRBV28, TRBJ1-2 and TRBJ2-5. TCR diversity in persistent Graves' patients was below that of newly diagnosed ones. Accuracy may have been reduced by the small sample size.

This clonotype has at least ten counts. Its antigen is unknown. The V gene is TRBV5-1, the J gene TRBJ1-2, with D possibly matching TRBD1 (5 bases). The sequence was obtained from a female donor with Graves disease. Sequencing used peripheral blood mononuclear cells (PBMCs), obtained when the disease was refractory, from a patient treated with antithyroid drugs. The CDR3 loop reads CASSFSGEEGYTF. The CDR3 region has the DNA TGCGCCAGCAGCTTTTCGGGGGAGGAAGGCTACACCTTC.